These 9 T cell receptor beta chains came from one sample sequenced in a study of technical replicates of blood from several donors. The repertoire was sequenced with immunoSEQ multiplex PCR; TCRdb's copy has only in-frame clones and lacks some. The data show approximately 74,000 clones, with 95% to 98% seen just once and approximately 0.17% held by the top ten. The specimen was T cells isolated from PBMCs. Receptors originate from a human donor in good health.

V and J are TRBV29-1 and TRBJ2-7, with D maybe TRBD1 (6 bases). The CDR3 has 13 residues. Germline V gene sequence: CDR1 SQVTM, CDR2 ANQGSEA. Trimming pared 2 bases from V and 3 bases from J, leaving 11 bases between. CDR3: CSVELDSRYEQYF. Written as DNA, the CDR3 is TGCAGCGTTGAATTGGACAGCCGCTACGAGCAGTACTTC.

V usage is TRBV16 and J usage is TRBJ1-1; tentatively, D is TRBD1 (5 bases). Germline CDR1 is KGHSY and CDR2 is FQNENV. Trimming took 0 bases from V and 10 from J, leaving 9 bases between them. There are 12 residues in the CDR3. CDR3 in DNA: TGTGCCAGCAGCCAATCGGGCGACAGAGCTTTCTTT. Protein sequence: CASSQSGDRAFF.

This clone was seen once. V usage is TRBV10-3 and J usage is TRBJ1-4, with D possibly being TRBD1 (5 bases). Germline lookup yields CDR1 ENHRY and CDR2 SYGVKD. The V gene lost 4 bases and the J gene lost 0 bases, with 12 bases spanning the gap. This CDR3 comprises 16 residues. DNA for the CDR3: TGTGCCATCAGTGTAACAGGAGAGACAACTAATGAAAAACTGTTTTTT. The encoded protein is CAISVTGETTNEKLFF.

The rearrangement joins TRBV1 to TRBJ2-1; TRBD2, the table's D call, lacks a check against the DNA. TRBV1 is a listed pseudogene. The CDR3 length is 18 residues. The CDR3 loop reads CTSSQVCLAGESYNEQFF. CDR3 DNA sequence: TGCACCAGCAGCCAAGTATGTCTAGCGGGGGAATCCTACAATGAGCAGTTCTTC.

This chain connects TRBV10-1 to TRBJ2-7, with 7 bases that match TRBD1. Losses at the gene ends were 4 bases for V and 2 bases for J; bases not matched to a gene: 11. CDR3 length equals 16 residues. Germline loops: CDR1 WNHNN, CDR2 SYGVQD (reference sequence). The chain's CDR3 is CASSGDSDKFTYEQYF. The CDR3 DNA follows: TGCGCCAGCAGTGGGGACAGCGACAAATTCACCTACGAGCAGTACTTC.

The genes are TRBV7-6 and TRBJ1-2; D is perhaps TRBD1 (5 bases). V was trimmed by 4 bases and J by 2 bases, leaving 11 bases between them. The CDR3 is made up of 14 amino acids. Germline V gene data show CDR1 as SGHVS and CDR2 as FNYEAQ. The CDR3 region is CASSSAGPNYGYTF. CDR3 sequence (DNA): TGTGCCAGCAGCTCCGCAGGGCCGAACTATGGCTACACCTTC.

This chain connects TRBV11-2 to TRBJ1-1, with D possibly being TRBD1 (6 bases). Trimming removed 6 bases from V and 0 bases from J, with 11 bases in between. This CDR3 has 14 amino acids. The germline CDR1 and CDR2 sequences are SGHAT and FQNNGV. CDR3 region: CASSTGTLNTEAFF. CDR3 bases: TGTGCCAGCAGTACCGGGACACTGAACACTGAAGCTTTCTTT.

The chain carries TRBV27 and TRBJ1-5; D is unclear. Trimming removed 4 bases at V and 4 bases at J, with 14 bases between. Germline CDR1 MNHEY, CDR2 SMNVEV (reference sequence). The length of the CDR3 is 15 residues. The CDR3 region is CASSWAASSNQPQHF. The CDR3 DNA follows: TGTGCCAGCAGTTGGGCAGCTTCTTCTAATCAGCCCCAGCATTTT.

The chain uses TRBV5-4 and TRBJ2-5; D is undetermined. Germline CDR1 is SGHNT and CDR2 is YYREEE (reference sequence). The CDR3 totals 13 residues. V lost 4 bases, J lost 2 bases, and 9 bases lay in between. CDR3 bases: TGTGCCAGCAGCCCTACTACTCAAGAGACCCAGTACTTC. Its protein is CASSPTTQETQYF.